This TCR beta chain was recovered during a study of T cell changes during pregnancy in multiple sclerosis. Germline lookup yields CDR1 MNHEY and CDR2 SMNVEV (reference sequence). This CDR3 is 16 amino acids long. V was clipped by 5 bases and J by 2 bases; unmatched bases: 6. The assay was immunoSEQ multiplex PCR, and TCRdb's table has in-frame clones only and misses some. The table records about 59,000 clones, approximately 94% of them present only once. The sequencing used CD8+ T cells from peripheral blood mononuclear cells, collected after pregnancy. The receptor was isolated from a female donor with multiple sclerosis, enrolled in a pregnancy study. The chain links TRBV27 to TRBJ2-3; 11 nucleotides align to TRBD2. DNA of the CDR3: TGTGCCAGCAGTGCGTTAGCGGGAGGGACCACAGATACGCAGTATTTT. Translated, it gives CASSALAGGTTDTQYF.